This TCR beta chain was retrieved from a study of early T cells in non-severe SARS-CoV-2 infection. Overall study context: It was bulk RNA from unsorted whole blood that was sequenced, and the chains were unpaired.

Individual cDNA molecules were tagged with unique molecular identifiers. TCRdb reanalysed the 5' RACE reads using MiXCR and keeps one entry per CDR3 protein. The sample includes about 56,000 distinct CDR3 sequences, about 10% of them seen just once. Germline assignment: CDR1 SQVTM and CDR2 ANQGSEA. There are 13 residues in the CDR3. The V end lost 4 bases, the J end lost 5 bases, and 12 bases lay between the germline ends. Many counts were recorded for this clonotype. The rearrangement links TRBV29-1 to TRBJ1-5; D is unclear. This sequence originates from an adult who was a healthcare worker with PCR-confirmed SARS-CoV-2 infection or an uninfected control (not recorded which). Material for sequencing was whole blood. The CDR3 bases are TGCAGCGTTGCTAGGGCAGTTGATCAGCCCCAGCATTTT. Amino acids: CSVARAVDQPQHF.